This record looks at one TCR beta chain sequence and its context. This sample was included in a study of radiotherapy plus CTLA-4 blockade in lung cancer. The method was immunoSEQ multiplex PCR; TCRdb's version includes in-frame clones alone and lacks a portion of them. Altogether about 25,000 clones are present, about three quarters being singletons, with the ten largest covering roughly 3.5%. CDR1 is LGHNA, CDR2 YSLEER, per germline. The CDR3 sequence is 15 residues long. The V gene lost 0 bases and the J gene lost 6 bases, with 12 bases spanning the gap. The sequence was obtained from a human donor with non-small cell lung cancer who had stable disease on radiotherapy plus ipilimumab. Sample: peripheral blood, taken from a patient treated with radiotherapy plus ipilimumab. This sequence joins TRBV4-3 and TRBJ2-1, with D hard to call. The CDR3 spells CASSQDKVFSNEQFF. The CDR3 DNA follows: TGCGCCAGCAGCCAAGATAAGGTATTCTCCAATGAGCAGTTCTTC.